This T cell receptor beta chain was found in a study of blood T cell repertoires in COVID-19. Overall study: Both acute and convalescent COVID-19 samples were obtained from the United States, Italy and Spain. PBMCs, B-cell-depleted T cells, or T cells were the source of the cDNA or gDNA that made up the material.

Germline assignment: CDR1 MDHEN and CDR2 SYDVKM. The trim removed 7 bases at V and 2 bases at J, leaving 8 bases unmatched. The CDR3 extends over 15 amino acids. Per the study methods: Using reference gene primer amplification, nucleated cell counts were estimated. Assay used: immunoSEQ multiplex PCR; TCRdb lists only in-frame clones, some missing. Clone size and the V and J calls come from that table; the DNA yielded D and trimming. Counted here are about 46,000 clones, around 90% occurring once; the ten biggest clones make up approximately 3%. This chain joins TRBV28 and TRBJ2-3, with TRBD2 identical over 8 bases. The clonotype was recovered from a man aged 45-65 years with acute or convalescent COVID-19. Material: peripheral blood. For the CDR3, the DNA is TGTGCCAGCACCGTCGGGGGGGCCCTCACAGATACGCAGTATTTT. Protein sequence: CASTVGGALTDTQYF.